One sample yielded the 9 T cell receptor beta chains listed below, sequenced in a study of blood T cells in healthy people across ages. Using a J-beta primer mix together with a sample-barcoded 5' primer, a second PCR was run for roughly 6 to 12 cycles. Each CDR3 protein gets one entry after TCRdb re-called the 5' RACE reads with MiXCR. This sample has around 850,000 distinct CDR3 sequences, with around 36% found just once. Material for sequencing was blood. Receptors originate from a man between 18 and 29 years old in good health.

This clonotype showed up just a few times. This chain joins TRBV30 and TRBJ2-3; D call uncertain. Germline loops: CDR1 GTSNPN, CDR2 SVGIG (reference sequence). Trimming stripped 2 bases from V and 2 bases from J, with 8 bases between. This CDR3 has 13 amino acids. The CDR3 region is CAWSPGLTDTQYF. CDR3 DNA sequence: TGTGCCTGGAGTCCGGGCCTCACAGATACGCAGTATTTT.

The chain links TRBV12-3 or TRBV12-4 to TRBJ1-1, with D tentatively TRBD1 (5 bases). V was trimmed by 1 base and J by 1 base, leaving 10 bases between them. The CDR3 has 15 amino acids. CDR3 loop: CASSLVSGKNTEAFF. For the CDR3, the DNA is TGTGCCAGCAGTTTAGTTTCAGGGAAGAACACTGAAGCTTTCTTT.

V is TRBV12-3 or TRBV12-4 and J is TRBJ2-2; no clear D gene. CDR3 length equals 14 residues. Trimming pared 6 bases from V and 1 base from J, leaving 9 bases between. CDR3 DNA: TGTGCCAGCAGACCGGCAGGGAACACCGGGGAGCTGTTTTTT. Encoded protein: CASRPAGNTGELFF.

This clonotype was observed a handful of times. This chain joins TRBV5-1 and TRBJ2-3, with TRBD1 identical over 8 bases. Looked up from germline, CDR1 is SGHRS and CDR2 is YFSETQ. Trimming cost V 4 bases and J 1 base; bases outside gene matches: 11. This CDR3 is built from 17 residues. CDR3 amino acids: CASSPPTGGVGTDTQYF. The DNA for the CDR3 is TGCGCCAGCAGCCCCCCCACAGGGGGAGTGGGCACAGATACGCAGTATTTT.

To note about this clonotype: A single base separates this from a much larger clone, so it may be a read error. The chain uses TRBV7-9 and TRBJ2-5; D uncertain. V gave up 2 bases and J gave up 2 bases, with 12 bases separating them. The V gene's germline CDR1 is SEHNR and CDR2 FQNEAQ (reference sequence). This CDR3 spans 15 amino acids. Here the CDR3 reads CASSLTNGGQETQYF. The CDR3 DNA follows: TGTGCCAGCAGCTTAACTAACGGTGGTCAAGAGACCCAGTACTTC.

The V and J genes are TRBV9 and TRBJ1-5; a weak D match, TRBD1 (6 bases). Germline assignment: CDR1 SGDLS and CDR2 YYNGEE. The CDR3 runs to 14 residues. The V gene lost 4 bases and the J gene lost 5 bases, with 13 bases spanning the gap. The CDR3 sequence: CASSPGHSYQPQHF. The DNA for the CDR3 is TGTGCCAGCAGCCCGGGACATTCCTATCAGCCCCAGCATTTT.

The sample holds a few counts of this clonotype. The chain couples TRBV20-1 to TRBJ2-7; D is uncertain. Germline CDR1 is DFQATT and CDR2 is SNEGSKA (reference sequence). This CDR3 has 12 residues. Trimming left V 7 bases short and J 1 base short, with 11 bases between. The CDR3 DNA sequence: TGCAGTGTGAGAGGCCCATCCTACGAGCAGTACTTC. Translating it yields CSVRGPSYEQYF.

The sample holds one count of this clonotype. Given a much more abundant clone one base away, this may be a read error. V is TRBV20-1 and J is TRBJ2-1; 9 positions match TRBD1. Germline CDR1 DFQATT, CDR2 SNEGSKA (reference sequence). J gave up 7 bases and V 0 bases, and 10 bases lay outside the gene matches. The CDR3 runs to 16 residues. The CDR3 loop is CSARERRTGAANEQFF. In nucleotides, the CDR3 is TGCAGTGCTAGAGAGAGGAGGACAGGGGCAGCTAATGAGCAGTTCTTC.

V gene TRBV4-3 combines with J gene TRBJ1-6; the D gene is possibly TRBD1 (5 bases). V dropped 2 bases and J dropped 8 bases, with 10 bases sitting between them. The CDR3 sequence is 14 residues long. Germline CDR1 reads LGHNA; CDR2 reads YSLEER. For the CDR3, the DNA is TGCGCCAGCAGCCAACGAGGGGCGGATTCACCCCTCCACTTT. It codes for CASSQRGADSPLHF.